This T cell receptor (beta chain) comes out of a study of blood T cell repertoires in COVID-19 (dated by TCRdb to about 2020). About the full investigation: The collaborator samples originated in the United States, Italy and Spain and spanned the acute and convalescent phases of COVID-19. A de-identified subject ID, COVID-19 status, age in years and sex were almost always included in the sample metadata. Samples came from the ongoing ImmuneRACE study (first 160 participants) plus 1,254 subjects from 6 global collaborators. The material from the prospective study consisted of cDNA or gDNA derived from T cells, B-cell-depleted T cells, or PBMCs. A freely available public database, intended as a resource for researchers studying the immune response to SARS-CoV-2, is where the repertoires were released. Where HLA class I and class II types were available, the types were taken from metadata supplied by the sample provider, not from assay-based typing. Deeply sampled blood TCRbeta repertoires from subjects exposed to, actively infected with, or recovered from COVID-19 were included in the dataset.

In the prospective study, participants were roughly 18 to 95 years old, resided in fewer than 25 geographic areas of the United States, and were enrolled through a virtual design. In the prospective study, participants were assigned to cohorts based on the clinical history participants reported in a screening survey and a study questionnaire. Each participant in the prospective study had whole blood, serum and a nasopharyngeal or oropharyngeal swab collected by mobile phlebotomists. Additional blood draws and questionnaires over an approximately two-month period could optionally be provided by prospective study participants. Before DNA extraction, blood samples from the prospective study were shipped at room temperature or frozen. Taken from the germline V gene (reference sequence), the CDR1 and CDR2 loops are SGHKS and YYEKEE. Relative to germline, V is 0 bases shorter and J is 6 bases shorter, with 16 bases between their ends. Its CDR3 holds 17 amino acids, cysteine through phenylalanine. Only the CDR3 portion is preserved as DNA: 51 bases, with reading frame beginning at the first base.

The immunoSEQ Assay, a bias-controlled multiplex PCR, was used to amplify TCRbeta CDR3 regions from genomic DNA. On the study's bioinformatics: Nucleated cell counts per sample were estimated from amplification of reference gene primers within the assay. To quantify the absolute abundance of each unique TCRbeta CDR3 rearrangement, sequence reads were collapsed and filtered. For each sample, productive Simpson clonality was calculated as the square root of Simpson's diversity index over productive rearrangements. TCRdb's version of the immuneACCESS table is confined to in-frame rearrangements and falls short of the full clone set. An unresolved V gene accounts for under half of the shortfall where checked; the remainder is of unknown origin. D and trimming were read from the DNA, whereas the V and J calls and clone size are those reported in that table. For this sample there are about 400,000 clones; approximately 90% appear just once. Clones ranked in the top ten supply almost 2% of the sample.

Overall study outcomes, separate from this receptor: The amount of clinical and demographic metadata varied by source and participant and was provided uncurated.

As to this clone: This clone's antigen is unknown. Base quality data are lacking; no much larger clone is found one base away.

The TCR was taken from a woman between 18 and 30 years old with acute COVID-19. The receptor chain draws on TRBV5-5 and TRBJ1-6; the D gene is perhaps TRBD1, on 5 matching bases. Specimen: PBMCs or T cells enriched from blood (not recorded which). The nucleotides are TGTGCCAGCAGCTTGGGAGAGGGACTGAGGATTAATTCACCCCTCCACTTT. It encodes CASSLGEGLRINSPLHF.